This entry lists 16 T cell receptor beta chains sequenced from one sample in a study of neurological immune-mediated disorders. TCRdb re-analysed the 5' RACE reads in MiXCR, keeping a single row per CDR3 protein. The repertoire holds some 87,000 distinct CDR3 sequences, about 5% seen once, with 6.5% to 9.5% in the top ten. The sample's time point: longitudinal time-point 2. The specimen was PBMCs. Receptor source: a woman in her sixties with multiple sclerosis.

The CDR3, as DNA: TGTGCCAGCAGAGAAACAGAGAACACTGAAGCTTTCTTT. This encodes CASRETENTEAFF. This sequence joins TRBV3-1 and TRBJ1-1; D gene unclear. Trimming took 6 bases from V and 1 from J, leaving 9 bases between them. The CDR3 contains 13 residues. CDR1 LGHDT and CDR2 YNNKEL come from the germline V gene (reference sequence).

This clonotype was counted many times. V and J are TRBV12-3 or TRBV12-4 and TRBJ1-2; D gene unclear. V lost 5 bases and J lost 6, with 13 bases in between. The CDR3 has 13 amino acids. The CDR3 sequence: CASSRAEENGYTF. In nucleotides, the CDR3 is TGTGCCAGCAGTCGGGCCGAGGAGAATGGCTACACCTTC.

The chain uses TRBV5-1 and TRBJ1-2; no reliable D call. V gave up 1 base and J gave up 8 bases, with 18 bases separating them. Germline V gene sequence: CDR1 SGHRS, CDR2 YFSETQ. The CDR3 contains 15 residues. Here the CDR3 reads CASSLPETVVGGYTF. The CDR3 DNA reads TGCGCCAGCAGCTTGCCGGAAACAGTGGTCGGCGGCTACACCTTC. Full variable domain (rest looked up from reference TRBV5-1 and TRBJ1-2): KAGVTQTPRYLIKTRGQQVTLSCSPISGHRSVSWYQQTPGQGLQFLFEYFSETQRNKGNFPGRFSGRQFSNSRSEMNVSTLELGDSALYLCASSLPETVVGGYTFGSGTRLTVV.

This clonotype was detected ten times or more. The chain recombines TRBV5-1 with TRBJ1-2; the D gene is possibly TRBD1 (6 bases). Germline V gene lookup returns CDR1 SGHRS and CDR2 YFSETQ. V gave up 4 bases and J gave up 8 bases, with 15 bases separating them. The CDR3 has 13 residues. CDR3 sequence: CASSQGTSWGYTF. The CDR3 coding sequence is TGCGCCAGCAGCCAAGGGACATCCTGGGGCTACACCTTC. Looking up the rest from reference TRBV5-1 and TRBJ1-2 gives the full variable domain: KAGVTQTPRYLIKTRGQQVTLSCSPISGHRSVSWYQQTPGQGLQFLFEYFSETQRNKGNFPGRFSGRQFSNSRSEMNVSTLELGDSALYLCASSQGTSWGYTFGSGTRLTVV.

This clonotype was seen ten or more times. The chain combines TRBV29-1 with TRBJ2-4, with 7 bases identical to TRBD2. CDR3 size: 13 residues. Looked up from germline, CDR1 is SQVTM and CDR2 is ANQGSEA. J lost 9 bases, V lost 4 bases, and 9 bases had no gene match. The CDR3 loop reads CSVVGAGGSIQYF. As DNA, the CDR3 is TGCAGCGTTGTAGGTGCCGGCGGGAGCATTCAGTACTTC.

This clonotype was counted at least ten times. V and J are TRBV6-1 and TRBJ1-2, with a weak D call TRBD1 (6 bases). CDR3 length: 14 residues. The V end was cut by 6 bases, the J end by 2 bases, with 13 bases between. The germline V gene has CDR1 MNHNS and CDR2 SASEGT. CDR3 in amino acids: CASRRDTSNYGYTF. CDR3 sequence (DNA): TGTGCCAGCAGACGGGACACCTCAAACTATGGCTACACCTTC.

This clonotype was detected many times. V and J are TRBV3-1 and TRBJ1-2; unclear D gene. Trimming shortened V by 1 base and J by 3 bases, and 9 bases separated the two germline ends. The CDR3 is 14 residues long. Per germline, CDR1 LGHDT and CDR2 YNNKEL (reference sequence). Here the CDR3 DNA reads TGTGCCAGCAGCCAAGGTCTCCGCCACTATGGCTACACCTTC. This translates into CASSQGLRHYGYTF.

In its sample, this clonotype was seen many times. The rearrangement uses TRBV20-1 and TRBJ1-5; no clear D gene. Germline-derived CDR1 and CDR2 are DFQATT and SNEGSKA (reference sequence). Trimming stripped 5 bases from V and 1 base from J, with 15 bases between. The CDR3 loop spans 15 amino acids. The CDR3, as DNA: TGCAGTGCTGCCGAGGGTTTTCTAAGCAATCAGCCCCAGCATTTT. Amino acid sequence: CSAAEGFLSNQPQHF.

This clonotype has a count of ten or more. CDR3 DNA: TGCGCCAGCAGCCAAGAGTGGAACACTGAAGCTTTCTTT. As protein: CASSQEWNTEAFF. The gene calls are TRBV4-1 and TRBJ1-1; D is undetermined. From germline, CDR1 is MGHRA and CDR2 YSYEKL. This CDR3 has 13 residues. Deletions cut 0 bases from V and 1 base from J, with 3 bases between.

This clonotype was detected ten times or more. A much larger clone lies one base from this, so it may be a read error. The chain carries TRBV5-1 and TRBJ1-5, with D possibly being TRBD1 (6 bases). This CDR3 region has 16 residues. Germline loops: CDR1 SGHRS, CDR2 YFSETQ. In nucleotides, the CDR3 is TGCGCCAGCAGCTTGGATGGTCTGGGGGGCAATCAGTCCCAGCATTTT. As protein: CASSLDGLGGNQSQHF. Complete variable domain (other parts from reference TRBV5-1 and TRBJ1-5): KAGVTQTPRYLIKTRGQQVTLSCSPISGHRSVSWYQQTPGQGLQFLFEYFSETQRNKGNFPGRFSGRQFSNSRSEMNVSTLELGDSALYLCASSLDGLGGNQSQHFGDGTRLSIL.

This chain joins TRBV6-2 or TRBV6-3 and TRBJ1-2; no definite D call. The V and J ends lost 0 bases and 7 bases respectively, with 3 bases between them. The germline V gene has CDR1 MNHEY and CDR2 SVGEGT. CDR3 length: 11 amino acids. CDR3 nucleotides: TGTGCCAGCAGTTACTCCACTGGCTACACCTTC. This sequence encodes CASSYSTGYTF.

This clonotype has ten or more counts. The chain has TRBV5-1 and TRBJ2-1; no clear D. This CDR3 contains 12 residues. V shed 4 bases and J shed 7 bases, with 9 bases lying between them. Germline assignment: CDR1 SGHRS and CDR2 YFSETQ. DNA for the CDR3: TGCGCCAGCAGCCAAACATTGAATGAGCAGTTCTTC. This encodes CASSQTLNEQFF.

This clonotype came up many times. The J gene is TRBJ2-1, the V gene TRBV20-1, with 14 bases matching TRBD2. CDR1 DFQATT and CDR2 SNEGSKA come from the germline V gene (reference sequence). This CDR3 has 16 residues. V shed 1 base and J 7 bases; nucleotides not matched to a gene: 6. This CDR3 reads CSARVGTSGGLNEQFF. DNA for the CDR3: TGCAGTGCTAGAGTGGGGACTAGCGGGGGTCTTAATGAGCAGTTCTTC.

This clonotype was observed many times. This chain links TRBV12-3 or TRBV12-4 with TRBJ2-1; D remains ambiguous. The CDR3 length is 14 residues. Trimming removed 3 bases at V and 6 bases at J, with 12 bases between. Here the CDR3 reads CASSFQPSSNEQFF. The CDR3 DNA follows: TGTGCCAGCAGTTTCCAACCTAGTAGCAATGAGCAGTTCTTC.

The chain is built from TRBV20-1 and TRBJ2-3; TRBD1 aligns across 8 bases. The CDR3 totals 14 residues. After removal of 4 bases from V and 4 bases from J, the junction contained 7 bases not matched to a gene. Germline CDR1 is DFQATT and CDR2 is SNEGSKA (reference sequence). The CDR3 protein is CSATGTGLPDTQYF. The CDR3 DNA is TGCAGTGCTACAGGGACAGGATTACCAGATACGCAGTATTTT.

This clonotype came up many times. The CDR3 DNA reads TGCAGCGTTGAAGATCCCCCAGGGGGCGTTTACAATGAGCAGTTCTTC. Protein product: CSVEDPPGGVYNEQFF. This chain joins TRBV29-1 and TRBJ2-1; TRBD1 matches at 8 bases. Germline V gene lookup returns CDR1 SQVTM and CDR2 ANQGSEA. CDR3 length: 16 amino acids. Unmatched junction bases numbered 8, after V lost 0 bases and J lost 4 bases.